These 10 T cell receptor beta chains came from one sample sequenced in a study of metastatic and nonmetastatic thyroid tumors. Using MiXCR, TCRdb reanalyzed the PCR reads. The repertoire consists of over 10,000 clones, with 33% occurring once and the leading ten covering 10% to 15%. No treatment had been given to any patient before thyroid surgery. Sequencing was done on a sample of tumor tissue. These receptors all stem from a male donor with papillary thyroid cancer or a benign thyroid nodule (not recorded which). Some clones in this sample may be carry-over from other donors' samples.

The chain uses TRBV2 and TRBJ1-5; D uncertain. Germline-derived CDR1 and CDR2 are SNHLY and FYNNEI. V was shortened by 6 bases and J by 0 bases, with 6 bases between the two germline ends. This CDR3 is built from 13 residues. The CDR3: CASSVYSNQPQHF. The CDR3, as DNA: TGTGCCAGCAGCGTATATAGCAATCAGCCCCAGCATTTT. Full variable domain (missing parts from reference TRBV2 and TRBJ1-5): EPEVTQTPSHQVTQMGQEVILRCVPISNHLYFYWYRQILGQKVEFLVSFYNNEISEKSEIFDDQFSVERPDGSNFTLKIRSTKLEDSAMYFCASSVYSNQPQHFGDGTRLSIL.

This chain links TRBV10-3 with TRBJ2-1; D remains unclear. Germline CDR1 ENHRY, CDR2 SYGVKD. The CDR3 spans 14 residues. Trimming pared 4 bases from V and 0 bases from J, leaving 7 bases between. CDR3 protein: CAISVEPSYNEQFF. The CDR3, as DNA: TGTGCCATCAGTGTGGAGCCCTCCTACAATGAGCAGTTCTTC.

This chain joins TRBV6-2 or TRBV6-3 and TRBJ2-7; D gene uncertain. V gave up 3 bases and J gave up 3 bases, with 3 bases separating them. This CDR3 is built from 11 residues. Germline V gene lookup returns CDR1 MNHEY and CDR2 SVGEGT. The CDR3: CASSYLYEQYF. CDR3 in DNA: TGTGCCAGCAGTTATCTCTACGAGCAGTACTTC.

V is TRBV11-2 and J is TRBJ2-1, with TRBD2 matching over 7 bases. The CDR3 loop spans 16 amino acids. V was clipped by 5 bases and J by 5 bases; unmatched bases: 12. Germline-derived CDR1 and CDR2 are SGHAT and FQNNGV. The CDR3 here is CASSDRTSAPNNEQFF. CDR3 bases: TGTGCCAGCAGCGATCGGACTAGTGCCCCAAACAATGAGCAGTTCTTC.

This clone has only a few counts. This chain joins TRBV2 and TRBJ1-3, with unresolved D. CDR1 and CDR2 from the germline V gene are SNHLY and FYNNEI. Trimming removed 5 bases from V and 8 bases from J, with 7 bases in between. The CDR3 runs to 11 residues. The CDR3 bases are TGTGCCAGCAGTTGGCGCGACACCATATATTTT. This gives the protein CASSWRDTIYF.

The rearrangement joins TRBV6-5 to TRBJ2-7, with 9 bases fitting TRBD1. Germline-derived CDR1 and CDR2 are MNHEY and SVGAGI. The trim removed 2 bases at V and 4 bases at J, leaving 3 bases unmatched. This CDR3 region has 14 residues. The CDR3 nucleotides read TGTGCCAGCAGTTACGGGACAGGGAATTACGAGCAGTACTTC. Encoded protein: CASSYGTGNYEQYF.

In its sample, this clone is large (0.1 to 1%). The chain links TRBV20-1 to TRBJ2-7; 7 bases agree with TRBD1. The CDR3 is 13 residues long. V shed 5 bases and J 1 base; nucleotides not matched to a gene: 5. Germline lookup yields CDR1 DFQATT and CDR2 SNEGSKA (reference sequence). CDR3 nucleotides: TGCAGTGCTTTACAGGGGAAATCCTACGAGCAGTACTTC. Translated, it gives CSALQGKSYEQYF.

The sample holds many counts of this clone. This may stem from a read error, because a much larger clone lies one nucleotide away. The rearrangement joins TRBV6-1 to TRBJ2-7; D is ambiguous. The CDR3 is 14 residues long. V was clipped by 5 bases and J by 2 bases, with 13 bases between them. Germline V gives CDR1 MNHNS, CDR2 SASEGT. The CDR3 reads CASSPGYFAYEQYF. In DNA, the CDR3 is TGTGCCAGCAGTCCAGGTTACTTCGCCTACGAGCAGTACTTC.

This chain uses TRBV18 with TRBJ2-7, with TRBD1 matching over 7 bases. Trimming at V came to 3 bases and at J to 5 bases, leaving 4 bases not matched to a gene. This CDR3 has 13 amino acids. Germline V gene lookup returns CDR1 KGHSH and CDR2 LQKENI. Written as DNA, the CDR3 is TGTGCCAGCTCACCCCGTCAGGGGGACGAGCAGTACTTC. Protein product: CASSPRQGDEQYF.

The rearrangement joins TRBV5-1 to TRBJ2-1; D unclear. Deletions cut 6 bases from V and 0 bases from J, with 10 bases between. CDR1 is SGHRS and CDR2 is YFSETQ in the germline V gene. The CDR3 runs 14 residues. The DNA for the CDR3 is TGCGCCAGCAAAGTAGACAACTCCTACAATGAGCAGTTCTTC. Protein product: CASKVDNSYNEQFF.